This T cell receptor (beta chain) was observed in a study of sequential checkpoint blockade in melanoma. The V and J ends lost 1 base and 2 bases respectively, with 15 bases between them. Germline V CDR1 and CDR2: SGHDN, FVKESK. The CDR3 runs 17 residues. Specified treatment: randomized to nivolumab then ipilimumab (arm A) or the reverse (arm B). This clone has more than one count but fewer than ten. Assay used: immunoSEQ multiplex PCR; TCRdb lists only in-frame clones, some missing. The sample lists 25,000 to 35,000 clones; approximately 91% were seen once. The sample consisted of CD8+ T cells sorted from blood (inferred from file names), taken from a patient given nivolumab and ipilimumab in sequence. The sequence was obtained from a human donor with melanoma. The chain recombines TRBV14 with TRBJ1-3, with D possibly being TRBD1 (5 bases). The CDR3 is CASSQAFLGGAGNTIYF. In DNA, the CDR3 is TGTGCCAGCAGCCAAGCTTTTCTCGGGGGGGCTGGAAACACCATATATTTT.